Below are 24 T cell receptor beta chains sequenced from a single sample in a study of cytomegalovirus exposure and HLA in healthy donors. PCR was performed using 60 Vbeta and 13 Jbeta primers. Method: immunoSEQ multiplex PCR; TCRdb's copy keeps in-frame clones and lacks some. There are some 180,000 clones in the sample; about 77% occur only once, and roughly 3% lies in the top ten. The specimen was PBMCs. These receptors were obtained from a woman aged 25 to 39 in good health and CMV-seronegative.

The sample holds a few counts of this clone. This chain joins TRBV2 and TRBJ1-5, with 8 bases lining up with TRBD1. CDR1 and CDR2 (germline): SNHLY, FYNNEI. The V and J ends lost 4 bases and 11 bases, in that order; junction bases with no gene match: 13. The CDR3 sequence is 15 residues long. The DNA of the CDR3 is TGTGCCAGCAGTGTAGATCGGACAGGGAATCCGGCCCAGCATTTT. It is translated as CASSVDRTGNPAQHF.

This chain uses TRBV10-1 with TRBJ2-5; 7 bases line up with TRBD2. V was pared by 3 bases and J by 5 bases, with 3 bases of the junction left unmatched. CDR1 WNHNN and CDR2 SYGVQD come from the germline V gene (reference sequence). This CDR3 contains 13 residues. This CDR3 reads CASSEQRGETQYF. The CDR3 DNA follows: TGCGCCAGCAGTGAACAGCGGGGTGAGACCCAGTACTTC.

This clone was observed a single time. The CDR3 here is CASSASPGGGPQHF. CDR3 nucleotide sequence: TGTGCCAGCAGTGCCTCGCCGGGGGGAGGACCCCAGCATTTT. The chain uses TRBV6-4 and TRBJ1-5; weak D call: TRBD1 (5 bases). Trimming took off 4 bases at V and 10 bases at J, with 17 bases between the two ends. The CDR3 consists of 14 residues. Germline V gene sequence: CDR1 MRHNA, CDR2 SNTAGT.

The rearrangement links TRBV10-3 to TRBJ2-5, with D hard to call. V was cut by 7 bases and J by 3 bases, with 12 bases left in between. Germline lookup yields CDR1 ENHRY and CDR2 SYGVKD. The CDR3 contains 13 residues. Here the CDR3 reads CAIMAAEKETQYF. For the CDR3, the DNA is TGTGCCATCATGGCGGCAGAAAAAGAGACCCAGTACTTC.

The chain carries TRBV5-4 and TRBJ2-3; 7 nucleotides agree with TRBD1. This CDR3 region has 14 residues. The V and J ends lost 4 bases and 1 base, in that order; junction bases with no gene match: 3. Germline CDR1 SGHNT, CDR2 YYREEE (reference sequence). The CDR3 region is CASSAGTGTDTQYF. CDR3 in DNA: TGTGCCAGCAGCGCCGGGACAGGCACAGATACGCAGTATTTT.

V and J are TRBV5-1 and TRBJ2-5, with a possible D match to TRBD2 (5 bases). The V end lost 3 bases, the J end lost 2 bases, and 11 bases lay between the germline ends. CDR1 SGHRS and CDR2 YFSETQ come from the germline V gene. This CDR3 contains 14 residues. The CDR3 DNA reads TGCGCCAGCAGCTCGCCCCGGGGACAAGAGACCCAGTACTTC. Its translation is CASSSPRGQETQYF.

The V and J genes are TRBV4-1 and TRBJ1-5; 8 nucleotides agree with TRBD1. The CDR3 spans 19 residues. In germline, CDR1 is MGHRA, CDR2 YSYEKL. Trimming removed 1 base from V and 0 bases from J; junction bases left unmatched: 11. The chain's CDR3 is CASSQANRGGDYSNQPQHF. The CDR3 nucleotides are TGCGCCAGCAGCCAAGCAAACAGGGGGGGTGATTATAGCAATCAGCCCCAGCATTTT.

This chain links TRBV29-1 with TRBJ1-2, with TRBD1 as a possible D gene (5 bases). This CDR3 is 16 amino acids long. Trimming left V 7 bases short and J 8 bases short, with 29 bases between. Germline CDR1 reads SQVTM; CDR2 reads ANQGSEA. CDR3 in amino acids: CSAEKYPQGYGRGYTF. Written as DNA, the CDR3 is TGCAGCGCCGAGAAATATCCTCAGGGCTACGGTCGGGGCTACACCTTC.

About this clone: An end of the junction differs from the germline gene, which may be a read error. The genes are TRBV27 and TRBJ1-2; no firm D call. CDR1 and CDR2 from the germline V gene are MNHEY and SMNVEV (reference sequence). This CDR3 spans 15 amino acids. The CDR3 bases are TGTGCCAGCAGTCTTCATGGCGGAGGAAACTATGGCTACCCCTTC. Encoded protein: CASSLHGGGNYGYPF.

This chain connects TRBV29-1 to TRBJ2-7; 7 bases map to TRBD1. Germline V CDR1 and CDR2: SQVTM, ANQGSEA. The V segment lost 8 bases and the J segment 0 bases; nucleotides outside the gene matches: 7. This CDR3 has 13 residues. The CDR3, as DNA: TGCAGCACGAGAGACAGGGTCTCCTACGAGCAGTACTTC. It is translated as CSTRDRVSYEQYF.

The CDR3 bases are TGCGCCAGCAGCTCGCTCACAGCTCAAGAGACCCAGTACTTC. Translating it yields CASSSLTAQETQYF. The chain is built from TRBV5-1 and TRBJ2-5, with no clear D. CDR3 length equals 14 residues. V was shortened by 3 bases and J by 2 bases, with 11 bases between the two germline ends. The germline V gene has CDR1 SGHRS and CDR2 YFSETQ.

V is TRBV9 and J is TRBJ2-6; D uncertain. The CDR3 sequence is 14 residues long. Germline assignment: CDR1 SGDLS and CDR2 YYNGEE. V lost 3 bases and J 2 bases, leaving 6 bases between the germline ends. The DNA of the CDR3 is TGTGCCAGCAGCGCAGGCACTGGGGCCAACGTCCTGACTTTC. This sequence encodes CASSAGTGANVLTF.

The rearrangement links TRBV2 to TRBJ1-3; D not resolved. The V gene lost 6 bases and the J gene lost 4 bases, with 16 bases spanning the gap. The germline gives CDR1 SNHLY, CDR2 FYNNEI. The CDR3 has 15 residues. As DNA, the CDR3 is TGTGCCAGCAGCGCCATCGAGGGTCCCGGAAACACCATATATTTT. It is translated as CASSAIEGPGNTIYF. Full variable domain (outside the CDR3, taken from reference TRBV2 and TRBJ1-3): EPEVTQTPSHQVTQMGQEVILRCVPISNHLYFYWYRQILGQKVEFLVSFYNNEISEKSEIFDDQFSVERPDGSNFTLKIRSTKLEDSAMYFCASSAIEGPGNTIYFGEGSWLTVV.

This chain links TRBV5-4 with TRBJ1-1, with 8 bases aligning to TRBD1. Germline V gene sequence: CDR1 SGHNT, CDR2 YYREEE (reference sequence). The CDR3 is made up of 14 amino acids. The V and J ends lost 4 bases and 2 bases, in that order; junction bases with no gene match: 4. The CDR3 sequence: CASSRGQDNTEAFF. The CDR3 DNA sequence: TGTGCCAGCAGCAGGGGACAGGATAACACTGAAGCTTTCTTT.

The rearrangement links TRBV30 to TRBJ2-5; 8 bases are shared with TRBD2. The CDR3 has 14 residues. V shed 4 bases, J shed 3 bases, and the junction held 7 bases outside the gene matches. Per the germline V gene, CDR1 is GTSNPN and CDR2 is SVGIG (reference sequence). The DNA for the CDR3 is TGTGCCTGGAAAGCGGGAGTCTCCGAAGAGACCCAGTACTTC. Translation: CAWKAGVSEETQYF.

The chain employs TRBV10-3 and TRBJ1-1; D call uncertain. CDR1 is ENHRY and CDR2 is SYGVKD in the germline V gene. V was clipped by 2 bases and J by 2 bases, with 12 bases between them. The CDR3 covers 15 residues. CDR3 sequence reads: CAISEPVRDNTEAFF. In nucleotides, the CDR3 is TGTGCCATCAGTGAGCCGGTCCGGGATAACACTGAAGCTTTCTTT.

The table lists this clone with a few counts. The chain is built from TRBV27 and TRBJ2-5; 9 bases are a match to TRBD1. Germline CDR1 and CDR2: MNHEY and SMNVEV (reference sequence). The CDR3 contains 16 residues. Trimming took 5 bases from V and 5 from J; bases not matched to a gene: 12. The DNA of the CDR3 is TGTGCCAGCAGTAGCCGAGACAGGGGGGTCTTGGAGACCCAGTACTTC. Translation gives CASSSRDRGVLETQYF.

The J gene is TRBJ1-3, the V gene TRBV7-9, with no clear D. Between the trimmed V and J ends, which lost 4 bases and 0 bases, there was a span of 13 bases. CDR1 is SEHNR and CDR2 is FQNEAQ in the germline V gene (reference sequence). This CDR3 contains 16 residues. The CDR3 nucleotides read TGTGCCAGCAGCTATGGCGGTCCGAGCTCTGGAAACACCATATATTTT. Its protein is CASSYGGPSSGNTIYF. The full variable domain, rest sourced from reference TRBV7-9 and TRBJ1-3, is DTGVSQNPRHKITKRGQNVTFRCDPISEHNRLYWYRQTLGQGPEFLTYFQNEAQLEKSRLLSDRFSAERPKGSFSTLEIQRTEQGDSAMYLCASSYGGPSSGNTIYFGEGSWLTVV.

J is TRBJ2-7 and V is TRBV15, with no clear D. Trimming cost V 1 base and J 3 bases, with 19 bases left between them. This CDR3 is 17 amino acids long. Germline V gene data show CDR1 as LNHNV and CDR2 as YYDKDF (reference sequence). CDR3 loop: CATSRGKPAGGFYEQYF. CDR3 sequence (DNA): TGTGCCACCAGCAGAGGCAAGCCGGCAGGTGGGTTCTACGAGCAGTACTTC.

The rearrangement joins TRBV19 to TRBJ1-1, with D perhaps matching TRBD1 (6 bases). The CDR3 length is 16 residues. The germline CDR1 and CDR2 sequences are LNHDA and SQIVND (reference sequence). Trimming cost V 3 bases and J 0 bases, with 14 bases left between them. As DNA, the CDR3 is TGTGCCAGTAGTATTATGCAGGGGAGAATGAACACTGAAGCTTTCTTT. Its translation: CASSIMQGRMNTEAFF.

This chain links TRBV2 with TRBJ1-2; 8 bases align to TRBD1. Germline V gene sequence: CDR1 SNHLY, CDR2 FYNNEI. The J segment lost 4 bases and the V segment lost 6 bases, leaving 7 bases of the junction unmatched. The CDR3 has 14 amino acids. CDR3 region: CASRDREGGYGYTF. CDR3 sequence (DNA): TGTGCCAGCAGGGACAGGGAAGGGGGCTATGGCTACACCTTC. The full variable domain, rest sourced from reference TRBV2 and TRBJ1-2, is EPEVTQTPSHQVTQMGQEVILRCVPISNHLYFYWYRQILGQKVEFLVSFYNNEISEKSEIFDDQFSVERPDGSNFTLKIRSTKLEDSAMYFCASRDREGGYGYTFGSGTRLTVV.

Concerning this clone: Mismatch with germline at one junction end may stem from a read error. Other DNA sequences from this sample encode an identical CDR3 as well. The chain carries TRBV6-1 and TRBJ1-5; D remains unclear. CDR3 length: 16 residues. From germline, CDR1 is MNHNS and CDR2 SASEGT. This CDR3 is CASSEHGGSGNQPQHF. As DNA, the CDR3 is TGTGCCAGTAGTGAACATGGAGGGTCTGGCAATCAGCCCCAGCATTTT.

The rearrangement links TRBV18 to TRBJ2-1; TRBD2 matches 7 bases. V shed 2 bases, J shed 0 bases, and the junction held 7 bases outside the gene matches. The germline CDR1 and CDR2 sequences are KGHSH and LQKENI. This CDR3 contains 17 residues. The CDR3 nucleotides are TGTGCCAGCTCACCATGGGGACGCGGGAGCTCCTACAATGAGCAGTTCTTC. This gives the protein CASSPWGRGSSYNEQFF.

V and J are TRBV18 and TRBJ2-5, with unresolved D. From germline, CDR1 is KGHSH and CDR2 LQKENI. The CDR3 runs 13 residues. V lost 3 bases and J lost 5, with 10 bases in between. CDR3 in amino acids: CASSPLSGETQYF. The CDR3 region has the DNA TGTGCCAGCTCACCCCTATCCGGGGAGACCCAGTACTTC.